This TCR beta chain is drawn from a study of T cells in Graves' hyperthyroidism and ophthalmopathy. Study conclusions and caveats: Stable hyperthyroidism and ophthalmopathy were separated using 13 V-J signatures. Appearing also in blood were most of the thyroid clonotypes expanded above 0.001.

Amplification targeted TCR beta CDR3 regions from RNA transcripts. An initial round of RT-PCR targeting the TCR CDR3 relied on the HTBI primer set. One entry per CDR3 protein, called by TCRdb with MiXCR from the multiplex PCR reads. The table has under 250,000 distinct CDR3 sequences, around 24% seen once. This clonotype was detected many times. What it binds is unknown. V lost 7 bases and J lost 1; bases outside the gene matches: 9. The CDR3 totals 15 residues. The germline V gene encodes CDR1 MNHNS and CDR2 SASEGT. This TCR was recovered from a woman in her thirties or forties with Graves' ophthalmopathy. The sample taken for sequencing was blood. The genes are TRBV6-1 and TRBJ2-5; TRBD1 matches 7 bases. The CDR3 DNA reads TGTGCCAGCACCACGAACAGGGGCCCCCAAGAGACCCAGTACTTC. This codes for CASTTNRGPQETQYF.